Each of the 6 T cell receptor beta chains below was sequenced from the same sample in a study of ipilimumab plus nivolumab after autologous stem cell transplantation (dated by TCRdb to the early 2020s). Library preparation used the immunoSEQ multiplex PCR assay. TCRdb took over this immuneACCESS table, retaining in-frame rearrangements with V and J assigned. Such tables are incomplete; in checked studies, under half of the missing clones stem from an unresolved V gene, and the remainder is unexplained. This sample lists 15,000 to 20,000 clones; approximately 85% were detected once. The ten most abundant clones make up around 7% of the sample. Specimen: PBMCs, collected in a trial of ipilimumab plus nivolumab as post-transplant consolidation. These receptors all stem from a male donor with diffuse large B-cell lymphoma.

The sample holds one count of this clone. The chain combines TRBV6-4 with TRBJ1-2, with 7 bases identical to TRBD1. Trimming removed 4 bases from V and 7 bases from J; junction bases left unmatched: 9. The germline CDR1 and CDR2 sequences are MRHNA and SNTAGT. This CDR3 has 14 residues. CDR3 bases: TGTGCCAGCAGTGTACAGGGGAAAAAAGGTGGCTACACCTTC. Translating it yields CASSVQGKKGGYTF.

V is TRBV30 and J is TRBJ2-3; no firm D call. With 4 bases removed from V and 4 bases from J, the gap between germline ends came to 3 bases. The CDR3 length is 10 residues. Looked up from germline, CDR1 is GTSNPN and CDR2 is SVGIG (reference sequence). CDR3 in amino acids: CAWKADTQYF. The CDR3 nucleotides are TGTGCCTGGAAGGCAGATACGCAGTATTTT.

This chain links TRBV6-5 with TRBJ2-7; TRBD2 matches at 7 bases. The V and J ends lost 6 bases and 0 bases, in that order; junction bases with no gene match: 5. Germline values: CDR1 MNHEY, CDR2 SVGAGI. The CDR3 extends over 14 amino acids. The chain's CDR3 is CASSPPGGSYEQYF. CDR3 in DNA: TGTGCCAGCAGCCCCCCGGGGGGCTCCTACGAGCAGTACTTC.

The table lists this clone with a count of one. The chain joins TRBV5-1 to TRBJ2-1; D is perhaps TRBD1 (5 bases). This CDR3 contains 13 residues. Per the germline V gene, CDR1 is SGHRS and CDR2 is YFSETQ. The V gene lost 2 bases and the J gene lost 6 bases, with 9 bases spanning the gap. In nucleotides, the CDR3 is TGCGCCAGCAGCTTAGGGGCTCGCAATGAGCAGTTCTTC. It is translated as CASSLGARNEQFF.

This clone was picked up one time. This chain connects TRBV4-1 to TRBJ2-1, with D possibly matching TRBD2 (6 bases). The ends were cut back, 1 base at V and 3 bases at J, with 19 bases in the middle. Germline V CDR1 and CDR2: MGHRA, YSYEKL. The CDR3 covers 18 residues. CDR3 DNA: TGCGCCAGCAGCCAAGGCGGGGCCCAGATTTCCCGCTACAATGAGCAGTTCTTC. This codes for CASSQGGAQISRYNEQFF.

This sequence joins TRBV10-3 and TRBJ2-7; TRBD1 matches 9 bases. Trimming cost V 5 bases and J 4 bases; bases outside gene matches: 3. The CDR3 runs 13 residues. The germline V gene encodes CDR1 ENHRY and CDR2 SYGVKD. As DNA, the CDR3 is TGTGCCATCAGTCCGGGACAGGGTTACGAGCAGTACTTC. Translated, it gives CAISPGQGYEQYF.